Detailed here is one T cell receptor beta chain. The antigen is undetermined. The data were taken from a study of yellow fever vaccine responses in identical twins. Points from the study as a whole: The T cell response to vaccination in identical twins was reportedly partly convergent and partly personalized.

TCRdb processed the RT-PCR reads anew with MiXCR; each CDR3 protein has one entry. The sample has 5,500 to 8,000 distinct CDR3 sequences, about 82% seen once; the top ten hold more than 1%. Trimming took off 6 bases at V and 3 bases at J, with 10 bases between the two ends. The CDR3 contains 12 residues. CDR1 is DFQATT, CDR2 SNEGSKA, per germline (reference sequence). The sample consisted of T cells from blood (PBMCs), unsorted or a sorted subset (not recorded which), taken before or after yellow fever vaccination (not recorded which). This sequence was found in a young woman who received the yellow fever vaccine. The chain carries TRBV20-1 and TRBJ2-3; D is uncertain. The CDR3, as DNA: TGCAGTGCCCCCGTTGGGACAGATACGCAGTATTTT. It encodes CSAPVGTDTQYF.